Below are 12 T cell receptor beta chains sequenced from a single sample in a study of T-cell memory formation after mild COVID-19. TCRdb independently ran MiXCR on the 5' RACE reads; one entry per CDR3 protein. This sample carries approximately 250,000 distinct CDR3 sequences, 15% of them seen once, and the ten largest clones take 2% to 2.5%. Input material: PBMCs or a T cell subset sorted from them (not recorded which). Source of these receptors: an adult woman who had mild COVID-19 (a few samples of this study predate the infection). Cell type and time point are not known.

The rearrangement uses TRBV9 and TRBJ2-3; no reliable D call. The germline gives CDR1 SGDLS, CDR2 YYNGEE. V lost 10 bases and J 1 base, leaving 7 bases between the germline ends. The CDR3 contains 11 residues. For the CDR3, the DNA is TGTGCCCTATTGGGCACAGATACGCAGTATTTT. As protein: CALLGTDTQYF.

The CDR3 DNA reads as TGTGCCAGCAGCCAGGGGGCAATCACCGGGGAGCTGTTTTTT. Translating gives CASSQGAITGELFF. V gene TRBV3-1 combines with J gene TRBJ2-2, with TRBD1 as a possible D gene (6 bases). From germline, CDR1 is LGHDT and CDR2 YNNKEL (reference sequence). V gave up 3 bases and J gave up 4 bases, with 9 bases separating them. The CDR3 runs 14 residues.

Comments on this clonotype: This could be a read error, since a much larger clone is one nucleotide away. J is TRBJ2-1 and V is TRBV5-1; no clear D gene. Germline V gene data show CDR1 as SGHRS and CDR2 as YFSETQ. The germline V and J ends were trimmed by 5 bases and 6 bases, with 6 bases remaining between them. This CDR3 has 11 residues. Here the CDR3 DNA reads TGCGCCAGCAGATTTGGCAATGAGCAGTTCTTC. This gives the protein CASRFGNEQFF. The full variable domain, completed using reference TRBV5-1 and TRBJ2-1, is KAGVTQTPRYLIKTRGQQVTLSCSPISGHRSVSWYQQTPGQGLQFLFEYFSETQRNKGNFPGRFSGRQFSNSRSEMNVSTLELGDSALYLCASRFGNEQFFGPGTRLTVL.

CDR3 DNA sequence: TGTGCCAGCAGCCGCACCCGTGCTCCAGCGACTAATGAAAAACTGTTTTTT. Translation gives CASSRTRAPATNEKLFF. The chain links TRBV5-5 to TRBJ1-4; D not certain. The germline V gene encodes CDR1 SGHKS and CDR2 YYEKEE (reference sequence). Between the trimmed V and J ends, which lost 4 bases and 2 bases, there was a span of 18 bases. This CDR3 is 17 amino acids long.

The rearrangement joins TRBV11-2 to TRBJ2-1, with 11 nucleotides matching TRBD1. V shed 5 bases, J shed 9 bases, and the junction held 9 bases outside the gene matches. The CDR3 has 15 residues. Germline CDR1 SGHAT, CDR2 FQNNGV. DNA for the CDR3: TGTGCCAGCAGCATAACCGGGACAGGGGGTAGTGAGCAGTTCTTC. It yields the protein CASSITGTGGSEQFF.

This clonotype was detected ten times or more. The V and J genes are TRBV5-1 and TRBJ1-5; D is ambiguous. Trimming stripped 0 bases from V and 5 bases from J, with 6 bases between. CDR1 is SGHRS and CDR2 is YFSETQ in the germline V gene. The CDR3 covers 13 residues. The CDR3 nucleotides are TGCGCCAGCAGCTTGGACACCGATCAGCCCCAGCATTTT. The encoded protein is CASSLDTDQPQHF.

There are many counts of this clonotype. V and J are TRBV12-3 or TRBV12-4 and TRBJ2-6, with D uncertain. The V end lost 7 bases, the J end lost 2 bases, and 3 bases lay between the germline ends. This CDR3 is 12 amino acids long. CDR3 residues: CASKTGANVLTF. The CDR3 nucleotides are TGTGCCAGCAAGACTGGGGCCAACGTCCTGACTTTC.

This clonotype was observed many times. The chain uses TRBV9 and TRBJ2-1; D assignment may be TRBD1 or TRBD2 (5 bases each). The CDR3 length is 14 residues. Trimming stripped 3 bases from V and 8 bases from J, with 15 bases between. The V gene's germline CDR1 is SGDLS and CDR2 YYNGEE. CDR3 coding DNA: TGTGCCAGCAGCGGAGGGGTCGGCAGCCATGAGCAGTTCTTC. It yields the protein CASSGGVGSHEQFF.

Ten or more counts support this clonotype. The chain employs TRBV7-8 and TRBJ2-7, with 11 bases identical to TRBD2. J lost 2 bases, V lost 7 bases, and 4 bases had no gene match. This CDR3 has 14 amino acids. CDR1 is SGHVS and CDR2 is FQNEAQ in the germline V gene. DNA of the CDR3: TGTGCCAGCACCAGGACTAGCGGGCCCTACGAGCAGTACTTC. It specifies CASTRTSGPYEQYF.

The sample holds a few counts of this clonotype. The rearrangement uses TRBV6-2 or TRBV6-3 and TRBJ1-5; D possibly corresponds to TRBD1 (5 bases). This CDR3 contains 19 residues. Germline V gene lookup returns CDR1 MNHEY and CDR2 SVGEGT. V shed 5 bases and J shed 2 bases, with 25 bases lying between them. CDR3 nucleotide sequence: TGTGCCAGCAGTGGAATCAACAGGCCTCACGGGTATGGCAATCAGCCCCAGCATTTT. The encoded protein is CASSGINRPHGYGNQPQHF.

This sequence joins TRBV12-3 or TRBV12-4 and TRBJ1-2; 8 positions match TRBD1. With 7 bases clipped from V and 2 bases from J, the junction kept 6 bases outside the gene matches. The CDR3 is 14 residues long. The CDR3 DNA follows: TGTGCCAGCACCATAGGGGACAGGAACTATGGCTACACCTTC. Translation: CASTIGDRNYGYTF.

The J gene is TRBJ1-2, the V gene TRBV5-1; 9 bases map to TRBD1. From germline, CDR1 is SGHRS and CDR2 YFSETQ. The length of the CDR3 is 17 residues. V lost 4 bases and J lost 8; bases outside the gene matches: 18. The CDR3 coding sequence is TGCGCCAGCAGCCGTGAACCGGGACAGGGTTTTCTTGAAGGCTACACCTTC. Encoded protein: CASSREPGQGFLEGYTF.